This entry is about one T cell receptor beta chain. The CDR3 extends over 13 amino acids. The germline V gene encodes CDR1 SNHLY and CDR2 FYNNEI. V trimming: 9 bases; J trimming: 2 bases; junction bases outside the gene matches: 6. TCRdb keeps only in-frame clones here, not all; method: immunoSEQ multiplex PCR. The sample comprises around 300,000 clones, about 90% of which are singletons, and more than 5% rests with the top ten. This entry comes from a study of blood T cell repertoires in COVID-19. The receptor was derived from a young man who had recovered from COVID-19. The V gene is TRBV2, the J gene TRBJ2-5, with 7 bases fitting TRBD2. Sequences were obtained from PBMCs or T cells enriched from blood (not recorded which). The CDR3 DNA follows: TGTGCCAGGGGGAGGGGAGAGCAAGAGACCCAGTACTTC. Its protein is CARGRGEQETQYF. Complete variable domain (other parts from reference TRBV2 and TRBJ2-5): EPEVTQTPSHQVTQMGQEVILRCVPISNHLYFYWYRQILGQKVEFLVSFYNNEISEKSEIFDDQFSVERPDGSNFTLKIRSTKLEDSAMYFCARGRGEQETQYFGPGTRLLVL.